This T cell receptor beta chain was sequenced during a study of shared clonotypes between healthy human individuals (dated by TCRdb to 2018 to 2020). Background on the whole study: The cohort comprised two women and a few men aged 18 to 49 years. Per donor, three plates each were used for CD4 naive and CD4 memory, two for CD8 naive, and one for CD8 memory. To estimate repertoire size and how much clonotypes are shared between individuals, the study performed deep sequencing of blood TCR repertoires from 4 to 6 healthy adults. Different laboratories and diverse techniques were used to prepare libraries and sequence TCR repertoires, to increase sequencing depth and limit assay-specific biases. Between about 0.85 and 8.9 billion PBMCs per donor were obtained by leukapheresis.

Findings and caveats that apply to the study as a whole: Because the study included only a small number of donors, the genetic and exposure-history diversity represented was limited. Pairwise subsampling led to the expectation that sequencing depth would affect the degree of clonotype sharing among donors. Estimated clonotype richness was generally larger for naive than for memory subsets. Clonotypes shared by all four sorted-subset donors showed higher generation probabilities than non-shared clonotypes. When a handful of donors were compared, the shared fraction of clonotypes was about 5% for naive CD4, roughly 3.4% for naive CD8, more than 2% for memory CD4, and about 0.36% for memory CD8. Incomplete sequencing was indicated by rarefaction of sorted-subset datasets, despite the large sequencing depth. Sampling was restricted to blood, and TCR repertoires in tissue are likely to differ from TCR repertoires in blood.

Via the germline V gene (reference sequence), CDR1 is DFQATT and CDR2 SNEGSKA. The CDR3 holds 11 amino acids from the cysteine to the phenylalanine. The kept DNA is CDR3 alone, 33 bases in frame from the first base. The trim is 6 bases for V and 5 bases for J, with a gap of 11 bases between the germline ends. Comment on this clone: Its antigen target is currently unknown. No much larger clonotype is one base removed from it; base qualities were not supplied.

Using the deep immunoSEQ assay, TCR CDR3 regions were amplified from genomic DNA by multiplex PCR. For each cell subset, the extracted genomic DNA was distributed evenly across all wells of several immunoSEQ 96-well plates, and each plate served as one replicate. Each replicate PCR for sorted subsets received roughly 200 ng genomic DNA, equal to some 32,000 T cell genomes. The purified libraries were quantified using a Qubit 3.0 fluorometer, sized with a Bioanalyzer 2100, and then quantified again using the KAPA Library Quantification kit. A separate single-read 150-cycle Illumina NextSeq 550 flow cell was used to sequence each immunoSEQ 96-well plate. As for how the authors treated the data: Because the immunoSEQ output included only junctional sequences and no quality scores, the filtering could not be the same as the filtering used for full-length reads. To assign V/J genes and CDR3, sequences were annotated against IMGT germline references using PyIR, a Python wrapper for IgBLAST v1.9. Any read was removed if the V/J assignment was weak (E-value above 1e-6), the CDR3 was missing, or the read contained stop codons, out-of-frame junctions, or ambiguous translated residues. A V3J clonotype was defined by an identical inferred V gene, J gene, and CDR3 amino acid sequence. Percentage overlap between repertoires was calculated by dividing the number of shared unique clonotypes by the size of the smaller repertoire. Richness of each repertoire was evaluated using RTK rarefaction, the Chao1 estimator, and Recon v2.1 estimates of unobserved clonotypes. OLGA was used to compute generation probabilities for all TCRbeta clonotypes that the gDNA method yielded from four donors. TCRdb stores this immuneACCESS table with in-frame sequences only. Part of the clones is absent; in the studies checked, under half of the shortfall reflects unresolved V genes, and no reason is known for the rest. Clone size and V and J calls were adopted from that table, with D and trimming inferred from the DNA. This sample is represented by millions of clones; roughly 96% of them were singletons. The ten largest clones add up to 0.13% of the sample.

The donors were healthy, HIV-negative adults who had no recently reported acute infections or vaccinations. All donors were Caucasian adults living in Nashville, Tennessee, USA. CD4+ T cells were enriched through magnetic negative selection, after which naive cells were positively selected on CD45RA and the remaining negative fraction served as the memory subset. After blood collection by leukapheresis, PBMCs were isolated using Ficoll-Histopaque density gradient centrifugation and then cryopreserved in the vapor phase of liquid nitrogen. Analytical flow cytometry was used to check the purity and quantity of each magnetically sorted T cell population. From each sorted fraction, genomic DNA was isolated and quantified by UV absorbance on a Nanodrop 2000c.

What was sequenced was naive CD4+ T cells sorted from blood. The sample's cell subset or site label is to be understood as: CD45RA+ positively selected. The clonotype comes from a man between 18 and 35 years old in good health. This chain joins TRBV20-1 to TRBJ2-7; the D gene is unclear. The nucleotide sequence is given as TGCAGTGCCCCCAGCCGCAACGAGCAGTACTTC. This sequence encodes CSAPSRNEQYF.